This T cell receptor (beta chain) was recovered during a study of identical twins. Study-level results: Cross-sectional statistical analysis was relied on for the conclusions, without the same donors being followed.

This clonotype was seen more than once but under ten times. Its antigen remains unknown. This CDR3 has 15 amino acids. Trimming took 7 bases from V and 4 from J, leaving 18 bases between them. One entry per CDR3 protein results from TCRdb running MiXCR on the 5' RACE reads. The sample consists of hundreds of thousands of distinct CDR3 sequences, roughly 6% of them appearing once. Sequencing input: naive T cells sorted from blood. The J gene is TRBJ2-3, the V gene TRBV12-3 or TRBV12-4; the D is unclear. The sequence came from a man aged 18-30 years in good health. This CDR3 reads CASTSPSSLADTQYF. In nucleotides, the CDR3 is TGTGCCAGCACCTCTCCCAGTAGTCTCGCAGATACGCAGTATTTT.